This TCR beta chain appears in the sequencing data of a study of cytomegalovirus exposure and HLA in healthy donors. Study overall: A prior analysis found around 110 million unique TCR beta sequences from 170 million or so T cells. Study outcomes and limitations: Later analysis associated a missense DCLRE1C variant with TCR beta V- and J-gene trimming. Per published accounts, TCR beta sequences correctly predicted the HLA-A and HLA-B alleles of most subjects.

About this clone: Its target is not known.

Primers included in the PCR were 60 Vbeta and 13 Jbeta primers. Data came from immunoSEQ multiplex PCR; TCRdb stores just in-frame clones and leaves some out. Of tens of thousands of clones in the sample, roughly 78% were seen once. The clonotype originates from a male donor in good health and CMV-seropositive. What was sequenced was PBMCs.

For the CDR3, the DNA is TGCGCCAGCAGCGAGGTCGGTTCCTACAATGAGCAGTTCTTC. This sequence encodes CASSEVGSYNEQFF. The V and J genes are TRBV5-1 and TRBJ2-1; D is uncertain. CDR1 is SGHRS, CDR2 YFSETQ, per germline. The V gene lost 4 bases and the J gene lost 1 base, with 9 bases spanning the gap. The CDR3 extends over 14 amino acids.